This T cell receptor (beta chain) was recovered during a study of T cell responses to AZD1222 COVID-19 vaccine. Study-level results: Elevations in Spike-specific TCR breadth and depth followed administration of two AZD1222 doses. The sample set comprised mostly white British donors with more females, and clonal diversity was possibly underestimated. Of the AZD1222 recipients, only five to seven were seropositive at baseline.

Assay used: immunoSEQ multiplex PCR; TCRdb lists only in-frame clones, some missing. The table has 130,000 to 150,000 clones, about 86% seen once. In its sample, this clone was seen a few times. Its target is unknown. This specimen was peripheral blood, taken 28 days after the second AZD1222 dose. This TCR was recovered from an adult who received the AZD1222 COVID-19 vaccine.

The CDR3 protein is CASSLGTDTQYF. The CDR3 DNA follows: TGTGCCAGCTCTCTAGGCACAGATACGCAGTATTTT. The V call is TRBV11-1, the J call TRBJ2-3; D uncertain. There are 12 residues in the CDR3. Trimming left V 8 bases short and J 1 base short, with 7 bases between. Per germline, CDR1 SGHAT and CDR2 FQDESV (reference sequence).